This TCR beta chain was obtained from a study of shared clonotypes between healthy human individuals. Naive-designated CD8 cells lacked CD45RO, were positively enriched for CCR7, and omitted terminally differentiated effector memory CD45RA+ cells. V lost 4 bases and J lost 7, with 8 bases in between. From germline, CDR1 is MNHNY and CDR2 SVGAGI (reference sequence). The CDR3 spans 11 residues. Sequencing was performed with immunoSEQ multiplex PCR; in TCRdb, only in-frame clones are kept and a portion is missing. The sample has 2 million to 2.5 million clones, around 93% seen once; the top ten hold under 2%.

This TCR came from a man between 18 and 29 years old in good health. Some clones in this sample may be carry-over from other donors' samples. V is TRBV6-6 and J is TRBJ2-7; D is undetermined. Input material: naive CD8+ T cells from PBMCs. CDR3 sequence reads: CASSSGWEQYF. CDR3 DNA: TGTGCCAGCAGTTCTGGTTGGGAGCAGTACTTC.